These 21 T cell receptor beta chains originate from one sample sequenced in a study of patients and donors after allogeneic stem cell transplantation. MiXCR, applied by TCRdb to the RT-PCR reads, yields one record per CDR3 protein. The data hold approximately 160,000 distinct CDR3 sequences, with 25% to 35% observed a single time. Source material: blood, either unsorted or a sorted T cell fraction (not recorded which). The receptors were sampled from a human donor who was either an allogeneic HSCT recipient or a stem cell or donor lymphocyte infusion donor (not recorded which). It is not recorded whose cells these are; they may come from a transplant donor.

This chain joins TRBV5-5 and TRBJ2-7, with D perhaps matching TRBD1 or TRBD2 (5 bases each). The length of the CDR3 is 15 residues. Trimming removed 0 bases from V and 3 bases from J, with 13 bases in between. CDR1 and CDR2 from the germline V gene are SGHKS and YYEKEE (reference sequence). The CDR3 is CASSLVVGDDYEQYF. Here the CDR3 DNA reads TGTGCCAGCAGCTTGGTTGTGGGGGACGACTACGAGCAGTACTTC. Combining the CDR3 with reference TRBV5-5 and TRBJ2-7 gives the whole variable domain DAGVTQSPTHLIKTRGQQVTLRCSPISGHKSVSWYQQVLGQGPQFIFQYYEKEERGRGNFPDRFSARQFPNYSSELNVNALLLGDSALYLCASSLVVGDDYEQYFGPGTRLTVT.

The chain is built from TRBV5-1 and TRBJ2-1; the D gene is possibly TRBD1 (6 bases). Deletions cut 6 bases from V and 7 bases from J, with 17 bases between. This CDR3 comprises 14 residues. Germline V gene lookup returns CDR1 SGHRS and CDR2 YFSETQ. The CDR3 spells CASTGRGVGNEQFF. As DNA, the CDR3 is TGCGCCAGCACGGGCAGGGGAGTCGGGAATGAGCAGTTCTTC.

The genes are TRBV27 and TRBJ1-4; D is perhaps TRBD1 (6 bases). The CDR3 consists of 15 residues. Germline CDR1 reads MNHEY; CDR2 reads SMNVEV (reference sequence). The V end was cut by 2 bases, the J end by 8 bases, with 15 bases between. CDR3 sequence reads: CASSLNRGAYEKLFF. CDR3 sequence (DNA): TGTGCCAGCAGTTTAAATCGGGGGGCGTACGAAAAACTGTTTTTT.

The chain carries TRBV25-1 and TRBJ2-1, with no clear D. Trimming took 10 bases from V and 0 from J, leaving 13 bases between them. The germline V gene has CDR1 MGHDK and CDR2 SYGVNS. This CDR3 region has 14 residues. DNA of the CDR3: TGTGCCACCAGAGACGTGGGCTCCTACAATGAGCAGTTCTTC. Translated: CATRDVGSYNEQFF. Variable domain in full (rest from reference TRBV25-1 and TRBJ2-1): EADIYQTPRYLVIGTGKKITLECSQTMGHDKMYWYQQDPGMELHLIHYSYGVNSTEKGDLSSESTVSRIRTEHFPLTLESARPSHTSQYLCATRDVGSYNEQFFGPGTRLTVL.

In DNA, the CDR3 is TGTGCCAGCAGCTTGGGGGACAGGGGTGGCGAGCAGTACTTC. Translation gives CASSLGDRGGEQYF. V is TRBV5-8 and J is TRBJ2-7, with TRBD1 matching 10 bases. The CDR3 contains 14 residues. The ends lost 0 bases at V and 6 bases at J; junction bases unmatched: 3. Per the germline V gene, CDR1 is SGHTS and CDR2 is YDEGEE. Full variable domain (remainder filled in from reference TRBV5-8 and TRBJ2-7): EAGVTQSPTHLIKTRGQQATLRCSPISGHTSVYWYQQALGLGLQFLLWYDEGEERNRGNFPPRFSGRQFPNYSSELNVNALELEDSALYLCASSLGDRGGEQYFGPGTRLTVT.

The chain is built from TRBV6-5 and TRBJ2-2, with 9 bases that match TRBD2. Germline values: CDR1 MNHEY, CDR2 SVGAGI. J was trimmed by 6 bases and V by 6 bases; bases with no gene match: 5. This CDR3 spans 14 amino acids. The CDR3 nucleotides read TGTGCCAGCAGACTACTAGCGGGCTCCGGGGAGCTGTTTTTT. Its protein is CASRLLAGSGELFF.

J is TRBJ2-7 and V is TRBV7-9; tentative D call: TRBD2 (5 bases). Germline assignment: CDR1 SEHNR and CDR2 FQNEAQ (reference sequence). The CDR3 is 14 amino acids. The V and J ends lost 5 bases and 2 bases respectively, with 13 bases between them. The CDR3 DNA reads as TGTGCCAGCAGCGGACTTTCTCCCGCCTACGAGCAGTACTTC. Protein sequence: CASSGLSPAYEQYF.

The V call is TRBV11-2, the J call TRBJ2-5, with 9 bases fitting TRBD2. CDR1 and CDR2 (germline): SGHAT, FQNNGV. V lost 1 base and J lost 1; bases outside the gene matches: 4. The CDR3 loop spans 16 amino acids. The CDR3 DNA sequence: TGTGCCAGCAGCTTAGTATGGCGGGAGGGCCAAGAGACCCAGTACTTC. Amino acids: CASSLVWREGQETQYF. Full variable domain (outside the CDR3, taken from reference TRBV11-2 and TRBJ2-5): EAGVAQSPRYKIIEKRQSVAFWCNPISGHATLYWYQQILGQGPKLLIQFQNNGVVDDSQLPKDRFSAERLKGVDSTLKIQPAKLEDSAVYLCASSLVWREGQETQYFGPGTRLLVL.

The CDR3 spells CASSYKLAAYNEQFF. CDR3 in DNA: TGTGCCAGCAGTTACAAACTAGCTGCCTACAATGAGCAGTTCTTC. The rearrangement links TRBV6-2 or TRBV6-3 to TRBJ2-1; TRBD2 is a possible D gene (6 bases). Germline V gene sequence: CDR1 MNHEY, CDR2 SVGEGT. Trimming removed 2 bases from V and 2 bases from J, with 10 bases in between. The CDR3 totals 15 residues.

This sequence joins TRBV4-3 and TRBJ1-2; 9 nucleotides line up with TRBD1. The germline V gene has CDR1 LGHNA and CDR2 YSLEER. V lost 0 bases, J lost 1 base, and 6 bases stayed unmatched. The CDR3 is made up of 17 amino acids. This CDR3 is CASSQDPGQGNNYGYTF. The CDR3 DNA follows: TGCGCCAGCAGCCAAGATCCGGGACAGGGAAATAACTATGGCTACACCTTC.

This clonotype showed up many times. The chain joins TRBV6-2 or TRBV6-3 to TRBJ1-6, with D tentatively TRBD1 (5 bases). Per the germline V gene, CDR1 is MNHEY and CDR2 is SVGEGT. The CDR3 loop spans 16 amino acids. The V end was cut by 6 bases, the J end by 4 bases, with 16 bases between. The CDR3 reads CASRSGQSGYNSPLHF. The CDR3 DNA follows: TGTGCCAGCAGGAGCGGACAAAGCGGATATAATTCACCCCTCCACTTT.

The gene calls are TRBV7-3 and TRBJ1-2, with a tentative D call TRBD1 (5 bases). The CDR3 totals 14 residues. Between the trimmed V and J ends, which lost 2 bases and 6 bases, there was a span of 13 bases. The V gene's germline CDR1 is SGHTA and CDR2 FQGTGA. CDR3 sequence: CASSLGGPRDGYTF. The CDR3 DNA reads TGTGCCAGCAGCTTAGGGGGACCCCGGGATGGCTACACCTTC.

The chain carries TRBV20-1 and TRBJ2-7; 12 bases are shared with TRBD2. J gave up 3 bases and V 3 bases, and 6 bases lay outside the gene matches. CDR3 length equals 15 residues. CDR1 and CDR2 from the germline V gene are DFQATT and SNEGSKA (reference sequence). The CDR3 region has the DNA TGCAGTGCTAGGCCCGGACTAGCGGGGAGCTACGAGCAGTACTTC. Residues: CSARPGLAGSYEQYF.

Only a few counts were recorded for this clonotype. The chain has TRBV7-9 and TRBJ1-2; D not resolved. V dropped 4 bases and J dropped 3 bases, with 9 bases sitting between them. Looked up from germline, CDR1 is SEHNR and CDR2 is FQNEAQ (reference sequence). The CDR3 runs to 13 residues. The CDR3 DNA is TGTGCCAGCAGCTCCTGGACGGACTATGGCTACACCTTC. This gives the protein CASSSWTDYGYTF.

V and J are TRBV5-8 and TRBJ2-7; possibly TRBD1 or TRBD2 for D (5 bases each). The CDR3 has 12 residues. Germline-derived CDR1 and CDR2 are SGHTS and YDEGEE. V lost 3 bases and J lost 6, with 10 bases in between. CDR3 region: CASSYLGGEQYF. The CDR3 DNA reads TGTGCCAGCAGCTATCTTGGGGGCGAGCAGTACTTC.

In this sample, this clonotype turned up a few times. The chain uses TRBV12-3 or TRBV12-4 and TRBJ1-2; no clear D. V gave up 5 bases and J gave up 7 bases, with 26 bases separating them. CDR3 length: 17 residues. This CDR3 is CASSPLAGQAPLSGYTF. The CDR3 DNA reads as TGTGCCAGCAGTCCGTTAGCCGGTCAGGCCCCACTATCTGGCTACACCTTC.

The chain's CDR3 is CASSRTELYEQYF. In nucleotides, the CDR3 is TGTGCCAGCAGCCGGACAGAACTCTACGAGCAGTACTTC. The chain joins TRBV11-3 to TRBJ2-7; maybe TRBD1 (6 bases). The CDR3 extends over 13 amino acids. V gave up 5 bases and J gave up 3 bases, with 11 bases separating them. CDR1 SGHNT and CDR2 YENEEA come from the germline V gene.

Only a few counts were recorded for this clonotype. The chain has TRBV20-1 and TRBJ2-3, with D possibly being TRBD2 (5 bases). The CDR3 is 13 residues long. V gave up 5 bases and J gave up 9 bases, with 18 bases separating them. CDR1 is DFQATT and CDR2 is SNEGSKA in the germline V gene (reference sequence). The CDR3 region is CSALTTGRDTQYF. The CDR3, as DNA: TGCAGTGCTCTGACTACCGGCCGCGACACGCAGTATTTT.

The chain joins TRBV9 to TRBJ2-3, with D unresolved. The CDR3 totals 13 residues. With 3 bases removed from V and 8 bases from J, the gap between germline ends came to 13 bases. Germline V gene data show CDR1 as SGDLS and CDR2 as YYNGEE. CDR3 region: CASSGVRFTTQYF. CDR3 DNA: TGTGCCAGCAGCGGCGTACGGTTCACTACGCAGTATTTT. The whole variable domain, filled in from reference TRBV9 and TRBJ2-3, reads DSGVTQTPKHLITATGQRVTLRCSPRSGDLSVYWYQQSLDQGLQFLIQYYNGEERAKGNILERFSAQQFPDLHSELNLSSLELGDSALYFCASSGVRFTTQYFGPGTRLTVL.

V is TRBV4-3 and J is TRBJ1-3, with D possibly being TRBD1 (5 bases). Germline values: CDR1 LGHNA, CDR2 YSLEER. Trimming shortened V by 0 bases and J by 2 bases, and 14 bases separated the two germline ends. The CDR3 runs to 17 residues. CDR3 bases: TGCGCCAGCAGCCAAGAAATTGCAGCAGGGACTGGAAACACCATATATTTT. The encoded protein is CASSQEIAAGTGNTIYF.

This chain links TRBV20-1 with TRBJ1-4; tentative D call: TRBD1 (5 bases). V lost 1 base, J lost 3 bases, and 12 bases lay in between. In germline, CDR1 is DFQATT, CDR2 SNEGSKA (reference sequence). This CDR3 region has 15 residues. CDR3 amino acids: CSARGGPAANEKLFF. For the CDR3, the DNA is TGCAGTGCTAGAGGGGGACCAGCGGCTAATGAAAAACTGTTTTTT.